This TCR beta chain derives from a study of shared clonotypes between healthy human individuals. The CDR3 covers 13 residues. Germline CDR1 SQVTM, CDR2 ANQGSEA. Trimming removed 2 bases at V and 1 base at J, with 8 bases between. The study enrolled healthy HIV-negative adults without recent acute infections or vaccinations as donors. On this clone: The target antigen is unknown.

Genomic DNA of every subset was divided equally among multiple immunoSEQ plates. In the original analysis: Sequence data from immunoSEQ were junction-only and lacked quality scores; consequently, filtering differed. Profiled with immunoSEQ multiplex PCR; TCRdb holds only in-frame clones, not every one. The V and J calls and the clone size are those of that table, but D and trimming were determined from the DNA. The sample has about 560,000 clones, around 76% seen once. The study's findings and limits: An effect of sequencing depth on clonotype sharing among donors was expected.

The sequenced sample was PBMCs. The J gene is TRBJ1-1, the V gene TRBV29-1, with D unclear. The receptor was isolated from a woman in her forties in good health. Some clones in this sample may be carry-over from other donors' samples. The CDR3: CSVEIQQNTEAFF. DNA of the CDR3: TGCAGCGTTGAAATACAGCAGAACACTGAAGCTTTCTTT.